This TCR beta chain is from a study of T-cell reconstitution after alpha-beta-depleted transplantation in children. Regarding the study as a whole: Reports say that about two months after transplant, the alpha-beta T cells came out of several hundred graft clones that had expanded. Once a year had passed after transplant, T-cell counts and diversity came mostly from newly produced T cells.

CDR3 length: 13 residues. Germline V gives CDR1 SGHRS, CDR2 YFSETQ. V was trimmed by 1 base and J by 12 bases, leaving 13 bases between them. About this clonotype: Its target is unknown.

Unique molecular identifiers were used in preparing the TCRbeta library. TCRdb analysed the PCR reads with MiXCR anew, one entry per CDR3 protein. The sample consists of about 1,000,000 distinct CDR3 sequences, under 30% of them appearing once. The V gene is TRBV5-1, the J gene TRBJ1-4; D gene ambiguous. The clonotype comes from a boy under two years old who had a stem cell transplant for SCID, so the T cells may come from the graft donor. The material was PBMCs, mostly from graft donor cells, obtained 360 days after TCRalphabeta/CD19-depleted stem cell transplant. CDR3 sequence: CASSLIRGLELFF. The CDR3 DNA reads TGCGCCAGCAGCTTGATTCGGGGATTAGAACTGTTTTTT.